This TCR beta chain appears in the sequencing data of a study of T-cell memory formation after mild COVID-19. Study outcomes and limitations: Cross-reactive memory seemingly joined, as some responding clones were found in pre-infection memory. While clones contracting from day 15 to 85 were balanced between CD4 and CD8, later expanders leaned CD4+. Of the contracting clones, CD4+ ones lay mainly in CM and EM, and CD8+ ones in EMRA.

TCRalpha and TCRbeta libraries used 5'RACE with constant-segment primers and UMIs. TCRdb analysed the 5' RACE reads with MiXCR anew, one entry per CDR3 protein. The sample lists roughly 150,000 distinct CDR3 sequences, around 13% seen once, with 13% to 15% in the top ten. As to this clonotype: Its antigen is unidentified.

Germline lookup yields CDR1 SEHNR and CDR2 FQNEAQ (reference sequence). Trimming removed 5 bases at V and 7 bases at J, with 15 bases between. The CDR3 is made up of 14 amino acids. The sequencing input was PBMCs or a T cell subset sorted from them (not recorded which). V is TRBV7-9 and J is TRBJ2-1; D is undetermined. The sequence derives from an adult woman who had mild COVID-19 (a few samples of this study predate the infection). Cell type and time point are not known. The CDR3 DNA follows: TGTGCCAGCAGCCTCAATCGTCTAGTAAATGAGCAGTTCTTC. Its protein is CASSLNRLVNEQFF.